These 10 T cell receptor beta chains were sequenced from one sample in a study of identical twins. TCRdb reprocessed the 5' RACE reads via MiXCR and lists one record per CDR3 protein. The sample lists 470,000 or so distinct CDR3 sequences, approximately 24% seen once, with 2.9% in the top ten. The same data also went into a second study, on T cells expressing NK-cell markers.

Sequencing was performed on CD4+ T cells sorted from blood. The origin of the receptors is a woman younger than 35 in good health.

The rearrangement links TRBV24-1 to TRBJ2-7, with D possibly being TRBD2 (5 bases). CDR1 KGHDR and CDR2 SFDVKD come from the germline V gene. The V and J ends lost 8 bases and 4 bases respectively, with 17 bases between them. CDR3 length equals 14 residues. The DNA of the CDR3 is TGTGCCACCAAGCCCCCGGCAGAGGGTTACGAGCAGTACTTC. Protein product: CATKPPAEGYEQYF.

CDR3 protein: CASRPNRVRGGYTF. CDR3 DNA sequence: TGTGCCAGCAGGCCAAACAGGGTTCGCGGAGGCTACACCTTC. This sequence joins TRBV6-2 or TRBV6-3 and TRBJ1-2, with D perhaps matching TRBD1 (6 bases). Per germline, CDR1 MNHEY and CDR2 SVGEGT. The CDR3 totals 14 residues. The V gene lost 6 bases and the J gene lost 8 bases, with 19 bases spanning the gap.

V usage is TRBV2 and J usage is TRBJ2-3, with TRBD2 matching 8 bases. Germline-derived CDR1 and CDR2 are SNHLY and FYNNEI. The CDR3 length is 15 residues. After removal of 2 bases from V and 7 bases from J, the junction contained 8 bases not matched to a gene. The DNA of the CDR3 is TGTGCCAGCAGTGAAATCGGGGGGGCCATTAATACGCAGTATTTT. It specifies CASSEIGGAINTQYF.

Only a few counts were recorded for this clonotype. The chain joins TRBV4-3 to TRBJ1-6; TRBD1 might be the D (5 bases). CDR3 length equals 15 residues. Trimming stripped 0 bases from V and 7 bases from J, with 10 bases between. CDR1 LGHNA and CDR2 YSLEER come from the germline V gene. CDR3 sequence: CASSQDPGRNSPLHF. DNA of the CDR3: TGCGCCAGCAGCCAAGACCCAGGGCGAAATTCACCCCTCCACTTT.

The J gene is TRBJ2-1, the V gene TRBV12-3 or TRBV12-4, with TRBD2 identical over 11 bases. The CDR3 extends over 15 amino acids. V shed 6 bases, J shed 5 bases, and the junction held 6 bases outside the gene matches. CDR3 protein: CASSRTSGGNNEQFF. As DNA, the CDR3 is TGTGCCAGCAGCCGTACTAGCGGGGGAAACAATGAGCAGTTCTTC.

The CDR3 DNA follows: TGTGCCAGCAGTCGGGGGAACTCTGCCTACAATGAGCAGTTCTTC. As protein: CASSRGNSAYNEQFF. The chain is built from TRBV6-1 and TRBJ2-1; the D gene is possibly TRBD2 (6 bases). The CDR3 is 15 residues long. Trimming cost V 5 bases and J 2 bases, with 13 bases left between them. Germline CDR1 and CDR2: MNHNS and SASEGT.

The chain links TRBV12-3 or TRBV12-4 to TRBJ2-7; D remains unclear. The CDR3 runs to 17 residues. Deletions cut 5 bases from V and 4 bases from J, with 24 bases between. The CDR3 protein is CASSPPPKGSPAYEQYF. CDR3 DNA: TGTGCCAGCAGTCCCCCTCCTAAGGGCTCGCCCGCTTACGAGCAGTACTTC.

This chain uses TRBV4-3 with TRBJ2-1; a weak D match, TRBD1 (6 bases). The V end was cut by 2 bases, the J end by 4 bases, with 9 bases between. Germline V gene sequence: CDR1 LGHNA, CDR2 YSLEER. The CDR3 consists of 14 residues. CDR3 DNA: TGCGCCAGCAGCCAACTGGACAGATACAATGAGCAGTTCTTC. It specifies CASSQLDRYNEQFF.

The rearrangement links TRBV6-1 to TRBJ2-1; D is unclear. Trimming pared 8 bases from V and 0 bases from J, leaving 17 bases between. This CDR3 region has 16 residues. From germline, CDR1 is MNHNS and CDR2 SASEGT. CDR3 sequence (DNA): TGTGCCAGCGGGTCCCTGATTCTTCGCTCCTACAATGAGCAGTTCTTC. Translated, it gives CASGSLILRSYNEQFF.

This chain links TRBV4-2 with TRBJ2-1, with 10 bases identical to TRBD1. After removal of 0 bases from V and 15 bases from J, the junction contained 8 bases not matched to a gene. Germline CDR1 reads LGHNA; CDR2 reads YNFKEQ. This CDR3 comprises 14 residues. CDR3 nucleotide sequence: TGTGCCAGCAGCCAAGAGTCTCCCGGGACAGGGGCGTTCTTC. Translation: CASSQESPGTGAFF.